The sequence of this T cell receptor beta chain was determined in a study of shared clonotypes between healthy human individuals. With ten immunoSEQ deep assay plates, unsorted PBMC DNA underwent sequencing. Sequencing used immunoSEQ multiplex PCR; TCRdb keeps in-frame clones, though not all of them. The table lists roughly 500,000 clones, around 80% of them singletons. Germline CDR1 and CDR2: SGHDT and YYEEEE. V lost 4 bases to trimming and J lost 11 bases, with 18 bases between them. The CDR3 spans 13 residues. The clonotype comes from a woman aged 40 to 50 in good health. Some clones in this sample may be carry-over from other donors' samples. Sequencing was carried out using PBMCs. The chain links TRBV5-6 to TRBJ1-1; maybe TRBD1 (6 bases). The CDR3 DNA is TGTGCCAGCAGCGTCTCGGGACACAGCATGGCTTTCTTT. Translation gives CASSVSGHSMAFF.